Each of the 27 T cell receptor beta chains below was sequenced from the same sample in a study of cytomegalovirus exposure and HLA in healthy donors. The PCR contained 60 Vbeta and 13 Jbeta primers. Only in-frame clones appear in the TCRdb table, and some are missing; sequencing was by immunoSEQ multiplex PCR. The data hold approximately 100,000 clones, with 71% observed a single time. The sample consisted of PBMCs. These receptors came from a female donor in good health and CMV-seronegative.

This rearrangement joins TRBV4-1 to TRBJ2-1; D is possibly TRBD1 (5 bases). The CDR3 consists of 16 residues. Germline CDR1 MGHRA, CDR2 YSYEKL. Trimming cost V 1 base and J 6 bases, with 16 bases left between them. CDR3 sequence: CASSQAGHPAGNEQFF. CDR3 sequence (DNA): TGCGCCAGCAGCCAAGCAGGACACCCCGCTGGCAATGAGCAGTTCTTC.

The V call is TRBV28, the J call TRBJ1-2; TRBD1 matches 10 bases. The CDR3 runs to 13 residues. V dropped 6 bases and J dropped 8; count of bases not matched to a gene: 6. Per germline, CDR1 MDHEN and CDR2 SYDVKM. The CDR3 here is CASRGTGVGGYTF. The CDR3 bases are TGTGCCAGCAGGGGGACAGGGGTTGGCGGCTACACCTTC.

CDR3 bases: TGTGCCAGCAGTTTAATCTCAATACTAAACTATGGCTACACCTTC. It specifies CASSLISILNYGYTF. J is TRBJ1-2 and V is TRBV28; D is undetermined. This CDR3 region has 15 residues. The V gene's germline CDR1 is MDHEN and CDR2 SYDVKM. The V end lost 2 bases, the J end lost 2 bases, and 12 bases lay between the germline ends.

This chain connects TRBV5-4 to TRBJ2-5; TRBD2 aligns across 8 bases. Germline CDR1 is SGHNT and CDR2 is YYREEE (reference sequence). J lost 1 base, V lost 4 bases, and 9 bases had no gene match. The CDR3 is 16 amino acids. DNA of the CDR3: TGTGCCAGCAGCCCGGGGGGGGGCCGGTCCCAAGAGACCCAGTACTTC. This encodes CASSPGGGRSQETQYF.

The J gene is TRBJ1-1, the V gene TRBV19; D is possibly TRBD1 (5 bases). Looked up from germline, CDR1 is LNHDA and CDR2 is SQIVND (reference sequence). The ends were cut back, 8 bases at V and 4 bases at J, with 8 bases in the middle. The CDR3 contains 11 residues. As DNA, the CDR3 is TGTGCCAGTCAGGGAAGCACTGAAGCTTTCTTT. Translating gives CASQGSTEAFF. The full variable domain, completed using reference TRBV19 and TRBJ1-1, is DGGITQSPKYLFRKEGQNVTLSCEQNLNHDAMYWYRQDPGQGLRLIYYSQIVNDFQKGDIAEGYSVSREKKESFPLTVTSAQKNPTAFYLCASQGSTEAFFGQGTRLTVV.

This clone came up a few times. The chain employs TRBV5-5 and TRBJ2-1, with 9 bases that match TRBD2. This CDR3 is 16 amino acids long. Germline values: CDR1 SGHKS, CDR2 YYEKEE (reference sequence). V was clipped by 6 bases and J by 7 bases; unmatched bases: 14. The CDR3 spells CASKMEGRGRGNEQFF. CDR3 coding DNA: TGTGCCAGCAAAATGGAGGGGCGCGGGAGGGGAAATGAGCAGTTCTTC.

This chain connects TRBV5-4 to TRBJ2-3, with 9 bases aligning to TRBD1. The CDR3 has 18 residues. Germline V gene sequence: CDR1 SGHNT, CDR2 YYREEE (reference sequence). Germline trimming cut 4 bases from V and 4 bases from J; bases unmatched to any gene: 16. In DNA form, the CDR3 reads TGTGCCAGCAGCCCAGTCGTCCGGGACAGGGTACGGGCAGATACGCAGTATTTT. Protein product: CASSPVVRDRVRADTQYF.

The chain joins TRBV2 to TRBJ1-1; D ambiguous. Trimming pared 6 bases from V and 4 bases from J, leaving 12 bases between. The CDR3 extends over 13 amino acids. CDR1 and CDR2 from the germline V gene are SNHLY and FYNNEI. The CDR3 DNA follows: TGTGCCAGCAGAGAGACTAGGAGCACTGAAGCTTTCTTT. Translation gives CASRETRSTEAFF.

CDR3 protein: CASRSGTDTQYF. In nucleotides, the CDR3 is TGTGCCAGCCGCAGCGGGACAGATACGCAGTATTTT. V gene TRBV2 combines with J gene TRBJ2-3; a weak D match, TRBD2 (6 bases). CDR3 size: 12 residues. V lost 8 bases and J lost 3, with 9 bases in between. CDR1 is SNHLY and CDR2 is FYNNEI in the germline V gene.

The J gene is TRBJ1-2, the V gene TRBV11-2; the match to TRBD1 covers 9 bases. In germline, CDR1 is SGHAT, CDR2 FQNNGV. Unmatched junction bases numbered 5, after V lost 10 bases and J lost 5 bases. CDR3 length equals 12 residues. The CDR3 nucleotides read TGTGCCATGAAGGGGACAGGGTATGGCTACACCTTC. Translation gives CAMKGTGYGYTF.

This chain connects TRBV29-1 to TRBJ2-5, with TRBD2 identical over 8 bases. This CDR3 is 13 amino acids long. From germline, CDR1 is SQVTM and CDR2 ANQGSEA. V was pared by 6 bases and J by 4 bases, with 7 bases of the junction left unmatched. This chain's CDR3 is CSVGLGGLETQYF. CDR3 coding DNA: TGCAGCGTGGGACTAGGGGGGCTAGAGACCCAGTACTTC.

The sample holds a few counts of this clone. The gene calls are TRBV7-9 and TRBJ1-5; D perhaps matches TRBD1 (5 bases). The germline CDR1 and CDR2 sequences are SEHNR and FQNEAQ (reference sequence). Trimming took off 1 base at V and 7 bases at J, with 23 bases between the two ends. The CDR3 extends over 18 amino acids. The CDR3 region is CASSLEDPSLRRGQPQHF. The CDR3 bases are TGTGCCAGCAGCTTAGAAGATCCGTCCTTGAGGCGGGGGCAGCCCCAGCATTTT.

This clone was counted a few times. This chain joins TRBV6-5 and TRBJ2-1, with 13 bases fitting TRBD2. Germline loops: CDR1 MNHEY, CDR2 SVGAGI. V dropped 5 bases and J dropped 14; count of bases not matched to a gene: 9. There are 14 residues in the CDR3. This CDR3 reads CASSENGLAGEKFF. The DNA for the CDR3 is TGTGCCAGCAGTGAGAACGGACTAGCGGGAGAGAAGTTCTTC.

The chain uses TRBV11-2 and TRBJ1-4; a weak D match, TRBD1 (6 bases). The V and J ends lost 6 bases and 8 bases respectively, with 13 bases between them. Germline V gives CDR1 SGHAT, CDR2 FQNNGV. The CDR3 is 13 amino acids. The CDR3 coding sequence is TGTGCCAGCAGACCAGAGACAGGCGAAAAACTGTTTTTT. It encodes CASRPETGEKLFF.

The chain joins TRBV7-9 to TRBJ2-7; 8 bases map to TRBD2. CDR3 length equals 17 residues. V lost 5 bases, J lost 0 bases, and 12 bases stayed unmatched. CDR1 is SEHNR, CDR2 FQNEAQ, per germline (reference sequence). As DNA, the CDR3 is TGTGCCAGCAGCCCCGATTTACTCAGCGGGAGCTCCTACGAGCAGTACTTC. This gives the protein CASSPDLLSGSSYEQYF.

The V call is TRBV5-4, the J call TRBJ2-2, with D possibly TRBD2 on 5 matching bases. Germline assignment: CDR1 SGHNT and CDR2 YYREEE (reference sequence). The V end was cut by 0 bases, the J end by 7 bases, with 7 bases between. This CDR3 region has 13 residues. The CDR3 reads CASSLVRDGELFF. The CDR3 DNA is TGTGCCAGCAGCTTGGTTCGGGACGGGGAGCTGTTTTTT.

There are a few counts of this clone. The chain combines TRBV11-3 with TRBJ2-3; 8 bases map to TRBD1. Germline V gene sequence: CDR1 SGHNT, CDR2 YENEEA. Trimming took 4 bases from V and 0 from J; bases not matched to a gene: 3. The CDR3 consists of 15 residues. This CDR3 is CASSSGTGSTDTQYF. The CDR3 DNA reads as TGTGCCAGCAGCTCCGGGACAGGCAGCACAGATACGCAGTATTTT.

This clone was observed once. V and J are TRBV27 and TRBJ2-7; the D gene is possibly TRBD2 (5 bases). The CDR3 is made up of 15 amino acids. Germline CDR1 and CDR2: MNHEY and SMNVEV (reference sequence). Trimming shortened V by 6 bases and J by 7 bases, and 22 bases separated the two germline ends. The CDR3 here is CASRPRTGLMGEQYF. For the CDR3, the DNA is TGTGCCAGCAGACCCCGGACGGGGTTGATGGGAGAGCAGTACTTC.

V usage is TRBV30 and J usage is TRBJ2-1, with D tentatively TRBD2 (5 bases). The CDR3 sequence is 11 residues long. V dropped 5 bases and J dropped 9 bases, with 11 bases sitting between them. From germline, CDR1 is GTSNPN and CDR2 SVGIG (reference sequence). In DNA, the CDR3 is TGTGCCTGGCGACGGAGCGGTGAGCAGTTCTTC. Its protein product is CAWRRSGEQFF.

This clone was counted once. This chain connects TRBV13 to TRBJ1-4; D call uncertain. V was clipped by 0 bases and J by 4 bases, with 9 bases between them. Germline-derived CDR1 and CDR2 are PRHDT and FYEKMQ (reference sequence). This CDR3 region has 15 residues. CDR3 amino acids: CASSLGGGINEKLFF. For the CDR3, the DNA is TGTGCCAGCAGCTTAGGGGGAGGGATTAATGAAAAACTGTTTTTT.

This chain joins TRBV11-3 and TRBJ2-3, with no clear D. The CDR3 is made up of 15 amino acids. V was cut by 1 base and J by 3 bases, with 11 bases left in between. Germline V CDR1 and CDR2: SGHNT, YENEEA. The CDR3 protein is CASSLGHFATDTQYF. CDR3 nucleotide sequence: TGTGCCAGCAGCTTAGGTCATTTCGCGACAGATACGCAGTATTTT. Full variable domain (outside the CDR3, taken from reference TRBV11-3 and TRBJ2-3): EAGVVQSPRYKIIEKKQPVAFWCNPISGHNTLYWYLQNLGQGPELLIRYENEEAVDDSQLPKDRFSAERLKGVDSTLKIQPAELGDSAVYLCASSLGHFATDTQYFGPGTRLTVL.

This chain links TRBV28 with TRBJ2-3; the match to TRBD2 covers 13 bases. The germline CDR1 and CDR2 sequences are MDHEN and SYDVKM. With V trimmed by 5 bases and J by 11 bases, 13 bases remained unmatched. CDR3 length equals 16 residues. The CDR3 sequence: CASSIRTSGRAGGQYF. The CDR3 nucleotides read TGTGCCAGCAGTATCCGGACTAGCGGGAGAGCAGGAGGGCAGTATTTT.

The J gene is TRBJ1-5, the V gene TRBV30; 9 positions agree with TRBD1. CDR1 GTSNPN and CDR2 SVGIG come from the germline V gene (reference sequence). The CDR3 has 13 amino acids. V shed 0 bases and J 15 bases; nucleotides not matched to a gene: 9. CDR3 residues: CAWSVRIRDRVHF. Written as DNA, the CDR3 is TGTGCCTGGAGTGTAAGGATCCGGGACAGGGTGCATTTT.

This clone occurred a few times. The chain has TRBV25-1 and TRBJ2-6, with 8 bases fitting TRBD2. V shed 5 bases and J 1 base; nucleotides not matched to a gene: 10. In germline, CDR1 is MGHDK, CDR2 SYGVNS. This CDR3 has 18 residues. The CDR3 loop is CASSRLDGRASGANVLTF. The DNA of the CDR3 is TGTGCCAGCAGTCGGCTTGACGGGAGGGCGTCTGGGGCCAACGTCCTGACTTTC.

This clone showed up just a few times. The chain combines TRBV4-1 with TRBJ1-5, with TRBD1 matching 8 bases. Per the germline V gene, CDR1 is MGHRA and CDR2 is YSYEKL. The CDR3 extends over 15 amino acids. J gave up 9 bases and V 1 base, and 8 bases lay outside the gene matches. In DNA, the CDR3 is TGCGCCAGCAGCCAAGGATCAGGGGGCTGGGCGCCCCAGCATTTT. Encoded protein: CASSQGSGGWAPQHF.

This clone was counted a few times. The chain uses TRBV6-6 and TRBJ1-4; D possibly corresponds to TRBD1 (5 bases). V shed 6 bases and J shed 7 bases, with 15 bases lying between them. CDR1 is MNHNY, CDR2 SVGAGI, per germline (reference sequence). This CDR3 contains 14 residues. The CDR3, as DNA: TGTGCCAGCAGCCTGCGGGGTGGGGGTGAAAAACTGTTTTTT. Amino acids: CASSLRGGGEKLFF.

The chain links TRBV30 to TRBJ2-2; tentatively, D is TRBD1 (5 bases). V was trimmed by 5 bases and J by 1 base, leaving 8 bases between them. In germline, CDR1 is GTSNPN, CDR2 SVGIG (reference sequence). The CDR3 runs 13 residues. CDR3 DNA sequence: TGTGCCTGGGACGGACAGAACACCGGGGAGCTGTTTTTT. Protein product: CAWDGQNTGELFF.